This passage covers 7 T cell receptor beta chains from one sample sequenced in a study of blood T cell repertoires in COVID-19 (dated by TCRdb to about 2020). Library generation was performed with the immunoSEQ multiplex PCR assay. The table comes from immuneACCESS by way of TCRdb, which keeps in-frame sequences with V and J called. Part of the clones is missing from these tables; in studies checked, under half for an unresolved V gene and the rest for unknown reasons. The sample table contains 60,000 to 80,000 clones; only one count was recorded for approximately 85% of them. Approximately 5% of the sample is taken by the ten largest. Sequencing was carried out using peripheral blood. The receptors shown here come from a human donor in a cohort sampled during active COVID-19.

The chain is built from TRBV5-1 and TRBJ2-3, with 10 bases matching TRBD1. The CDR3 is 19 amino acids. The germline V gene encodes CDR1 SGHRS and CDR2 YFSETQ. The V and J ends lost 4 bases and 3 bases, in that order; junction bases with no gene match: 17. The chain's CDR3 is CASSPAGQGGSTTTDTQYF. The CDR3 nucleotides are TGCGCCAGCAGCCCGGCCGGACAGGGGGGTAGCACGACGACAGATACGCAGTATTTT.

This chain uses TRBV7-6 with TRBJ2-1, with 7 bases lining up with TRBD2. J gave up 7 bases and V 5 bases, and 11 bases lay outside the gene matches. CDR3 length: 15 amino acids. Germline loops: CDR1 SGHVS, CDR2 FNYEAQ. The CDR3 DNA reads TGTGCCAGCAGCATCACGGCGGGAGCGAGGAATGAGCAGTTCTTC. Its protein is CASSITAGARNEQFF.

The chain is built from TRBV5-6 and TRBJ2-5; 7 nucleotides align to TRBD2. Germline V lookup: CDR1 SGHDT, CDR2 YYEEEE. J gave up 0 bases and V 0 bases, and 5 bases lay outside the gene matches. The CDR3 covers 16 residues. CDR3 in amino acids: CASSLESGDYQETQYF. CDR3 bases: TGTGCCAGCAGCTTGGAAAGCGGGGATTACCAAGAGACCCAGTACTTC.

The chain combines TRBV7-8 with TRBJ1-5; 7 nucleotides agree with TRBD1. The germline V gene encodes CDR1 SGHVS and CDR2 FQNEAQ. CDR3 length equals 14 residues. J was trimmed by 6 bases and V by 1 base; bases with no gene match: 3. CDR3 protein: CASSLGGGGQPQHF. The CDR3 DNA is TGTGCCAGCAGCTTAGGAGGGGGCGGTCAGCCCCAGCATTTT.

CDR3 coding DNA: TGTGCCAGCAGCCGACAGGCCTACGAGCAGTACTTC. Translated, it gives CASSRQAYEQYF. The chain joins TRBV12-3 or TRBV12-4 to TRBJ2-7; D is possibly TRBD1 (6 bases). Trimming stripped 6 bases from V and 2 bases from J, with 8 bases between. The CDR3 covers 12 residues.

The rearrangement uses TRBV18 and TRBJ2-4; 8 nucleotides match TRBD1. Germline CDR1 is KGHSH and CDR2 is LQKENI. V shed 6 bases and J 9 bases; nucleotides not matched to a gene: 16. This CDR3 is built from 16 residues. The CDR3 DNA is TGTGCCAGCTCCGTCCGTATTGGGACAGGATCAGGCATTCAGTACTTC. This translates into CASSVRIGTGSGIQYF.

The V call is TRBV4-1, the J call TRBJ2-2; tentatively, D is TRBD2 (6 bases). This CDR3 comprises 15 residues. Germline V gene data show CDR1 as MGHRA and CDR2 as YSYEKL. With 0 bases removed from V and 11 bases from J, the gap between germline ends came to 16 bases. The CDR3 DNA sequence: TGCGCCAGCAGCCAAGATTGGGCGGGACCAATAGAGCTGTTTTTT. Its protein product is CASSQDWAGPIELFF.